The 22 T cell receptor beta chains listed next were all sequenced from one sample in a study of T cell repertoires in cytomegalovirus infection (dated by TCRdb to between 2018 and 2021). Sequencing instrument: Illumina HiSeq 1500. The public reads were quality trimmed at Q25 with fastp and then assembled into clones with MiXCR by TCRdb, keeping productive beta chains. A single entry per CDR3 protein holds the most common genes and DNA from its merged rows. This sample has around 630,000 distinct CDR3 sequences in its table, and 24% of those were observed once. The ten largest make up around 7.6% of the sample. Specimen: CD8+ T cells from PBMCs. Receptor source: a human donor in good health (CMV status not recorded). Some clones in this sample may be carry-over from other donors' samples.

This clonotype was seen more than once but under ten times. This chain joins TRBV7-9 and TRBJ2-3, with 8 bases identical to TRBD2. The CDR3 contains 16 residues. V dropped 3 bases and J dropped 5; count of bases not matched to a gene: 10. Germline CDR1 is SEHNR and CDR2 is FQNEAQ (reference sequence). The DNA of the CDR3 is TGTGCCAGCAGCTTCCCCCCAGCGGGGGAGGGAGATACGCAGTATTTT. This translates into CASSFPPAGEGDTQYF.

To note about this clonotype: It may be a read error: a sequence one base away is much more abundant. The V gene is TRBV7-2, the J gene TRBJ1-1; tentatively, D is TRBD1 (5 bases). Per the germline V gene, CDR1 is SGHTA and CDR2 is FQGNSA. This CDR3 has 15 residues. The CDR3 region is CANSDPDEGWTEAFF. CDR3 nucleotide sequence: TGTGCCAACAGCGACCCGGACGAGGGGTGGACTGAAGCTTTCTTT.

This clonotype was observed many times. The chain couples TRBV6-6 to TRBJ2-5, with 8 bases aligning to TRBD1. After removal of 4 bases from V and 3 bases from J, the junction contained 10 bases not matched to a gene. CDR1 and CDR2 from the germline V gene are MNHNY and SVGAGI (reference sequence). This CDR3 has 16 amino acids. For the CDR3, the DNA is TGTGCCAGCAGTTCTTTGCCGGGACAGGATAAAGAGACCCAGTACTTC. It codes for CASSSLPGQDKETQYF.

This clonotype was observed a handful of times. The genes are TRBV27 and TRBJ2-3; the D gene is possibly TRBD2 (6 bases). CDR3 length: 15 residues. CDR1 is MNHEY and CDR2 is SMNVEV in the germline V gene (reference sequence). V lost 3 bases and J 5 bases, leaving 15 bases between the germline ends. The CDR3 is CASSLILDGGDTQYF. CDR3 coding DNA: TGTGCCAGCAGTTTGATCCTGGACGGGGGAGATACGCAGTATTTT.

J is TRBJ1-2 and V is TRBV7-8; D possibly corresponds to TRBD1 (5 bases). Germline V CDR1 and CDR2: SGHVS, FQNEAQ. Trimming removed 9 bases from V and 6 bases from J, with 26 bases in between. This CDR3 has 16 amino acids. CDR3 bases: TGTGCCAGACTATCCGGGGCACTCTTTGCTATCGATGGCTACACCTTC. This sequence encodes CARLSGALFAIDGYTF.

Many counts were recorded for this clonotype. The chain is built from TRBV7-3 and TRBJ2-1; no reliable D call. V dropped 4 bases and J dropped 8 bases, with 18 bases sitting between them. The CDR3 totals 15 residues. Germline loops: CDR1 SGHTA, CDR2 FQGTGA. The DNA for the CDR3 is TGTGCCAGCAGCTCCCTTTCAAGCAGAGGCGATGAGCAGTTCTTC. Translation: CASSSLSSRGDEQFF.

This chain links TRBV7-9 with TRBJ2-7; the match to TRBD1 covers 7 bases. Germline assignment: CDR1 SEHNR and CDR2 FQNEAQ (reference sequence). The V and J ends lost 4 bases and 0 bases, in that order; junction bases with no gene match: 3. The CDR3 covers 14 residues. Here the CDR3 DNA reads TGTGCCAGCAGCTCCGGGGACAGCTCCTACGAGCAGTACGTC. Encoded protein: CASSSGDSSYEQYV.

This clonotype was observed a few times. The chain employs TRBV5-5 and TRBJ2-7, with D possibly matching TRBD1 (6 bases). V was pared by 0 bases and J by 3 bases, with 16 bases between. Germline V gene data show CDR1 as SGHKS and CDR2 as YYEKEE (reference sequence). The CDR3 is made up of 16 amino acids. The CDR3 bases are TGTGCCAGCAGCTTGGAAGGACAGAGCCTCTTCTACGAGCAGTACTTC. Protein product: CASSLEGQSLFYEQYF.

This clonotype was recorded many times. A junction end diverges from the germline sequence, so it may reflect a read error. The chain links TRBV6-2 or TRBV6-3 to TRBJ2-5; no reliable D call. The germline gives CDR1 MNHEY, CDR2 SVGEGT. The CDR3 totals 12 residues. For the CDR3, the DNA is TGTGCCAGCAGTTACTCGAGTTCCCGCAAAGACTTC. It translates to CASSYSSSRKDF.

The chain is built from TRBV2 and TRBJ1-2; possible D gene TRBD1, 5 bases. Germline CDR1 reads SNHLY; CDR2 reads FYNNEI. V lost 7 bases and J 0 bases, leaving 15 bases between the germline ends. This CDR3 has 15 amino acids. The CDR3 loop reads CASTKRGLSNYGYTF. CDR3 coding DNA: TGTGCCAGCACTAAACGGGGACTCTCTAACTATGGCTACACCTTC.

This rearrangement joins TRBV12-5 to TRBJ1-2, with D maybe TRBD1 (6 bases). The CDR3 sequence is 14 residues long. The V and J ends lost 6 bases and 4 bases respectively, with 15 bases between them. Looked up from germline, CDR1 is LGHNT and CDR2 is FRNRAP. The CDR3 region is CASGAGGRPYGYTF. The DNA of the CDR3 is TGTGCTAGTGGGGCGGGGGGGCGCCCCTATGGCTACACCTTC.

This clonotype came up many times. The chain carries TRBV5-6 and TRBJ2-7; weak D call: TRBD1 (5 bases). The CDR3 length is 12 residues. The V end lost 3 bases, the J end lost 6 bases, and 10 bases lay between the germline ends. CDR1 SGHDT and CDR2 YYEEEE come from the germline V gene. CDR3 nucleotide sequence: TGTGCCAGCAGCTCCGGACACGGCGAGCAGTACGTC. This codes for CASSSGHGEQYV.

This sequence joins TRBV27 and TRBJ2-7; D is perhaps TRBD1 or TRBD2 (5 bases each). Germline V lookup: CDR1 MNHEY, CDR2 SMNVEV (reference sequence). This CDR3 region has 15 residues. V shed 4 bases and J shed 2 bases, with 15 bases lying between them. DNA for the CDR3: TGTGCCAGCAGTTCTGGGCAGGGACCCCCCTACGAGCAGTACGTC. This gives the protein CASSSGQGPPYEQYV.

This clonotype was detected a few times. The chain joins TRBV28 to TRBJ2-2; TRBD1 aligns across 9 bases. The CDR3 has 17 residues. V was pared by 4 bases and J by 3 bases, with 9 bases of the junction left unmatched. Germline V gives CDR1 MDHEN, CDR2 SYDVKM. The CDR3 sequence is CASSSSRDRVYTGELFF. In DNA form, the CDR3 reads TGTGCCAGCAGTTCCTCGAGGGACAGGGTGTACACCGGGGAGCTGTTTTTT.

This chain connects TRBV2 to TRBJ2-7, with a possible D match to TRBD2 (5 bases). Germline V gives CDR1 SNHLY, CDR2 FYNNEI. The CDR3 length is 13 residues. Here the CDR3 reads CAIAPGPGYEQYF. The CDR3 nucleotides read TGTGCAATCGCTCCGGGCCCGGGGTACGAGCAGTACTTC. The entire variable domain, with the rest obtained from reference TRBV2 and TRBJ2-7, is as follows: EPEVTQTPSHQVTQMGQEVILRCVPISNHLYFYWYRQILGQKVEFLVSFYNNEISEKSEIFDDQFSVERPDGSNFTLKIRSTKLEDSAMYFCAIAPGPGYEQYFGPGTRLTVT.

This clonotype came up many times. This chain joins TRBV7-9 and TRBJ2-2, with 11 positions matching TRBD2. V lost 5 bases to trimming and J lost 3 bases; unmatched junction nucleotides: 8. Germline V gives CDR1 SEHNR, CDR2 FQNEAQ (reference sequence). The CDR3 loop spans 17 amino acids. Here the CDR3 DNA reads TGTGCCAGCAGCCACCTGACTAGCGGGGATCACACCGGGGAGCTGTTTTTT. It is translated as CASSHLTSGDHTGELFF.

This clonotype was counted many times. The rearrangement links TRBV7-8 to TRBJ1-1, with no clear D. The CDR3 consists of 16 residues. Trimming removed 3 bases at V and 0 bases at J, with 14 bases between. Germline assignment: CDR1 SGHVS and CDR2 FQNEAQ. The CDR3, as DNA: TGTGCCAGCAGCTTGCTCCAGTTTGCGATGAACACTGAAGCTTTCTTT. Encoded protein: CASSLLQFAMNTEAFF.

The gene calls are TRBV20-1 and TRBJ2-1; D call uncertain. The germline V and J ends were trimmed by 2 bases and 4 bases, with 15 bases remaining between them. The CDR3 is 15 amino acids. Germline V lookup: CDR1 DFQATT, CDR2 SNEGSKA (reference sequence). The CDR3 nucleotides are TGCAGTGCTAGAACACGGCAACAGCCTTACAATGAGCAGTTCTTC. Amino acid sequence: CSARTRQQPYNEQFF.

In this sample, this clonotype turned up a few times. J is TRBJ1-1 and V is TRBV30, with a weak D call TRBD1 (6 bases). Germline loops: CDR1 GTSNPN, CDR2 SVGIG (reference sequence). V lost 1 base to trimming and J lost 1 base, with 19 bases between them. The CDR3 has 17 residues. The CDR3 region is CAWSGGAGVVENTEAFF. CDR3 nucleotides: TGTGCCTGGAGTGGGGGGGCAGGGGTTGTGGAGAACACTGAAGCTTTCTTT.

The CDR3 here is CSARSDNTQYF. The CDR3 DNA reads as TGCAGTGCTAGGTCGGACAATACGCAGTATTTT. This chain uses TRBV20-1 with TRBJ2-3, with a weak D call TRBD1 (5 bases). The CDR3 has 11 amino acids. The ends were cut back, 3 bases at V and 7 bases at J, with 8 bases in the middle. Germline-derived CDR1 and CDR2 are DFQATT and SNEGSKA (reference sequence).

This chain joins TRBV20-1 and TRBJ1-2; a weak D match, TRBD1 (6 bases). The CDR3 is 10 amino acids. The V gene's germline CDR1 is DFQATT and CDR2 SNEGSKA (reference sequence). The V and J ends lost 5 bases and 6 bases respectively, with 7 bases between them. As DNA, the CDR3 is TGCAGTGCTCGACAGGATGGCTACACCTTC. This codes for CSARQDGYTF.

CDR3 sequence (DNA): TGCGCCAGCAGCCACTCCATTATCCGGGACAGCTCCTACGAGCAGTACTTC. Its translation is CASSHSIIRDSSYEQYF. The genes are TRBV5-1 and TRBJ2-7; 7 nucleotides match TRBD1. The CDR3 runs 17 residues. Trimming took 4 bases from V and 0 from J; bases not matched to a gene: 13. From germline, CDR1 is SGHRS and CDR2 YFSETQ.